The T cell receptor (beta chain) described here comes from a study of cytomegalovirus exposure and HLA in healthy donors. Study observations and caveats: Follow-up analysis seemed to connect common viral pathogens with several of the most significant clusters identified. Later analysis revealed greater clonal expansion in HLA-associated TCR beta chains than in equally common others. CMV serostatus was the sole immune exposure information available.

This clone occurred a few times. Its matching antigen is unknown. Each donor's status was that of a healthy bone marrow donor. The V and J ends lost 3 bases and 0 bases respectively, with 9 bases between them. The CDR3 contains 15 residues. CDR1 and CDR2 (germline): MNHEY, SMNVEV (reference sequence). The PCR contained 60 Vbeta and 13 Jbeta primers. TCRdb's table, derived via immunoSEQ multiplex PCR, lists solely in-frame clones and lacks some. The sample contains roughly 100,000 clones, approximately 79% of which appear only once. Sequencing was performed on PBMCs. The receptor was isolated from a man between 60 and 70 years old in good health and CMV-seronegative. This rearrangement joins TRBV27 to TRBJ1-3; D perhaps matches TRBD1 (5 bases). The DNA for the CDR3 is TGTGCCAGCAGTTTGCAGGGATCCTCTGGAAACACCATATATTTT. Its translation: CASSLQGSSGNTIYF.